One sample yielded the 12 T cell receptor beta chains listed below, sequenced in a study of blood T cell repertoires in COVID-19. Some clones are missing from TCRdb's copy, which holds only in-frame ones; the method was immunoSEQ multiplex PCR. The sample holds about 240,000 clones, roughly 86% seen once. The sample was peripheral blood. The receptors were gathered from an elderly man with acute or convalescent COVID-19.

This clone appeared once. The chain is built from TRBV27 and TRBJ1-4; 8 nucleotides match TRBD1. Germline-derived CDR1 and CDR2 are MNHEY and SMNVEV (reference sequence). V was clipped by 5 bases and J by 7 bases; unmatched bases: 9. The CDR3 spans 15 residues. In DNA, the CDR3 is TGTGCCAGCAGTATAGACAGGGGTCGAGGTGAAAAACTGTTTTTT. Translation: CASSIDRGRGEKLFF.

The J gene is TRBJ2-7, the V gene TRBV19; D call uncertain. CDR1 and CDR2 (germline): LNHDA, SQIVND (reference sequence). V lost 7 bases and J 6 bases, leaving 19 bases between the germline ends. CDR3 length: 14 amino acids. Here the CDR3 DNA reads TGTGCCAGTAAAATGGTTGGCGGCGGCCTCGAGCAGTACTTC. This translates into CASKMVGGGLEQYF.

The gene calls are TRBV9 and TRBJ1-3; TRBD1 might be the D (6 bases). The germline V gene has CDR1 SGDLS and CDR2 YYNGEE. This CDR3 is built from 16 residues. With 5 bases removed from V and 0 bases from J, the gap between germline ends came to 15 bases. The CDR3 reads CASSRTDTYSGNTIYF. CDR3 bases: TGTGCCAGCAGTCGGACAGACACTTACTCTGGAAACACCATATATTTT.

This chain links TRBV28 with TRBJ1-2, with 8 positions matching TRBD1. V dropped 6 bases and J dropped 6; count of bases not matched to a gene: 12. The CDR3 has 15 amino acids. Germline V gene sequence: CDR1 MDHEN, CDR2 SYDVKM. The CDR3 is CASSGTTGGRHGYTF. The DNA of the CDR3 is TGTGCCAGCAGCGGAACTACAGGGGGAAGGCATGGCTACACCTTC.

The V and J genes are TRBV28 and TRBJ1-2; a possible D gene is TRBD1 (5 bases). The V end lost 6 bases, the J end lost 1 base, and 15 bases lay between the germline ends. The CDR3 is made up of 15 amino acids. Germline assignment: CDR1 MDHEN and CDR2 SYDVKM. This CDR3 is CASRKGQLNNYGYTF. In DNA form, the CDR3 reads TGTGCCAGCAGAAAAGGACAATTGAATAACTATGGCTACACCTTC.

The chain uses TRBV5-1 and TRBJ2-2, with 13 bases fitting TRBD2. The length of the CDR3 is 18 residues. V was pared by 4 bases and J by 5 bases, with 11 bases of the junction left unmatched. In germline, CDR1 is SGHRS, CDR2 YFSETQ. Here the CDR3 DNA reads TGCGCCAGCAGCCACCGAGGGACTAGCGGGATTGGGACCGGGGAGCTGTTTTTT. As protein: CASSHRGTSGIGTGELFF.

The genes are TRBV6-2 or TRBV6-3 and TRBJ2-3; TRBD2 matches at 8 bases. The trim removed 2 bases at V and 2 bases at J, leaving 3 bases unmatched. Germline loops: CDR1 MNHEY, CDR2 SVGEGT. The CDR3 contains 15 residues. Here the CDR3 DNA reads TGTGCCAGCAGTTACGGGACTAGATACACAGATACGCAGTATTTT. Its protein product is CASSYGTRYTDTQYF.

CDR3 loop: CASSYAGLALYEQYF. The CDR3 bases are TGTGCCAGCAGTTACGCAGGACTAGCATTGTACGAGCAGTACTTC. The V call is TRBV6-7, the J call TRBJ2-7; 8 bases align to TRBD2. TRBV6-7 is noted as an ORF with a role that remains uncertain. V lost 2 bases to trimming and J lost 4 bases; unmatched junction nucleotides: 7. The CDR3 is made up of 15 amino acids.

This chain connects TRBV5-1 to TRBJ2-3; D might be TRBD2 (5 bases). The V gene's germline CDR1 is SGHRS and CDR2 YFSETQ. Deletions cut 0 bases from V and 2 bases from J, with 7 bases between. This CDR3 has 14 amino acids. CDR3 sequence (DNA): TGCGCCAGCAGCTTGGGACTAACCACAGATACGCAGTATTTT. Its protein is CASSLGLTTDTQYF. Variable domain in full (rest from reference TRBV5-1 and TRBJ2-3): KAGVTQTPRYLIKTRGQQVTLSCSPISGHRSVSWYQQTPGQGLQFLFEYFSETQRNKGNFPGRFSGRQFSNSRSEMNVSTLELGDSALYLCASSLGLTTDTQYFGPGTRLTVL.

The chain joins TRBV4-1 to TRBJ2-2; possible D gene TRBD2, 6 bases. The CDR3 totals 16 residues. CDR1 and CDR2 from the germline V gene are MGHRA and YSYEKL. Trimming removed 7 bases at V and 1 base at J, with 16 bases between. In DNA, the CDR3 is TGCGCCAGCACCCTCAAGATGGGGGGGAACACCGGGGAGCTGTTTTTT. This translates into CASTLKMGGNTGELFF.

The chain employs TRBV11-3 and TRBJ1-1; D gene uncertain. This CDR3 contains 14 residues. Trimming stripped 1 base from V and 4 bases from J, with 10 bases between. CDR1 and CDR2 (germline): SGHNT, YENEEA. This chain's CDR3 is CASSLGQTGTEAFF. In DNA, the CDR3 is TGTGCCAGCAGCTTAGGGCAGACTGGCACTGAAGCTTTCTTT.

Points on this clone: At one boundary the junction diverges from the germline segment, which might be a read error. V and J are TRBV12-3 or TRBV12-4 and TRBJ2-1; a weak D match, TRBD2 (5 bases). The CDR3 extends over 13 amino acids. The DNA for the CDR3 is TGTGCCAGCAGTTTTGCCCTACTAGTGGAGCGGTTCTTC. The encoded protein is CASSFALLVERFF.